This paragraph reports one TCR beta chain. With 6 bases removed from V and 0 bases from J, the gap between germline ends came to 8 bases. This CDR3 is built from 14 residues. The V gene's germline CDR1 is LGHDT and CDR2 YNNKEL (reference sequence). Profiled with immunoSEQ multiplex PCR; TCRdb holds only in-frame clones, not every one. The repertoire holds 55,000 to 95,000 clones, with roughly 76% as singletons. The data were obtained in a study of blood T cell repertoires in COVID-19. Study-wide context: In each case, the material was cDNA or gDNA derived from T cells, B-cell-depleted T cells, or PBMCs.

This TCR was recovered from a woman aged 70-85 years with acute or convalescent COVID-19. Sample: peripheral blood. The genes are TRBV3-1 (or the pseudogene TRBV3-2) and TRBJ1-4, with unresolved D. CDR3 region: CASSPTTTNEKLFF. Here the CDR3 DNA reads TGTGCCAGCAGTCCCACTACAACTAATGAAAAACTGTTTTTT.